The 9 T cell receptor beta chains presented below share a single source sample, sequenced in a study of siplizumab effects on memory and regulatory T cells. Libraries were prepared by immunoSEQ multiplex PCR; TCRdb keeps only in-frame clonotypes and omits some of them. Counted here are some 97,000 clones, more than 90% occurring once; the ten biggest clones make up roughly 2.7%. Sequences were obtained from CD4+ T cells sorted from blood. These TCRs come from a human donor in good health. Some clones in this sample may be carry-over from other donors' samples.

This chain links TRBV6-4 with TRBJ1-6, with no clear D. Trimming took 8 bases from V and 0 from J, leaving 11 bases between them. CDR1 and CDR2 from the germline V gene are MRHNA and SNTAGT. The CDR3 contains 15 residues. The CDR3 protein is CASVGGSSYNSPLHF. CDR3 DNA sequence: TGTGCCAGCGTAGGTGGAAGCTCCTATAATTCACCCCTCCACTTT.

V gene TRBV7-9 combines with J gene TRBJ1-2, with D maybe TRBD1 (6 bases). Trimming shortened V by 0 bases and J by 7 bases, and 9 bases separated the two germline ends. This CDR3 contains 13 residues. Germline values: CDR1 SEHNR, CDR2 FQNEAQ (reference sequence). Here the CDR3 reads CASSLAGGIGYTF. CDR3 DNA: TGTGCCAGCAGCTTAGCTGGGGGCATTGGCTACACCTTC.

The gene calls are TRBV6-5 and TRBJ1-5; D is possibly TRBD1 (5 bases). Trimming removed 7 bases from V and 6 bases from J, with 19 bases in between. The CDR3 has 15 amino acids. Germline CDR1 and CDR2: MNHEY and SVGAGI. The CDR3 protein is CASKPGVGDVQPQHF. DNA of the CDR3: TGTGCCAGCAAACCGGGGGTGGGGGATGTTCAGCCCCAGCATTTT.

The V call is TRBV11-3, the J call TRBJ2-7; 12 bases are a match to TRBD2. Trimming cost V 5 bases and J 6 bases; bases outside gene matches: 14. The CDR3 spans 17 residues. CDR1 and CDR2 (germline): SGHNT, YENEEA. CDR3 DNA: TGTGCCAGCAGCCGTCGGACAGGGCTAGCGGGAGGGCCCGAGCAGTACTTC. This translates into CASSRRTGLAGGPEQYF.

The DNA of the CDR3 is TGTGCCAGCAGCTTACCCATACCCGGGACAGCCTACTATGGCTACACCTTC. Amino acids: CASSLPIPGTAYYGYTF. The J gene is TRBJ1-2, the V gene TRBV5-4; 7 bases are a match to TRBD1. Germline loops: CDR1 SGHNT, CDR2 YYREEE (reference sequence). V gave up 2 bases and J gave up 3 bases; unmatched junction bases: 13. This CDR3 has 17 amino acids.

V and J are TRBV5-4 and TRBJ2-3; D is uncertain. The CDR3 totals 13 residues. Between the trimmed V and J ends, which lost 0 bases and 0 bases, there was a span of 2 bases. In germline, CDR1 is SGHNT, CDR2 YYREEE (reference sequence). CDR3 sequence: CASSLASTDTQYF. The CDR3 DNA follows: TGTGCCAGCAGCTTGGCCAGCACAGATACGCAGTATTTT.

The chain combines TRBV28 with TRBJ2-3, with 7 bases aligning to TRBD2. The CDR3 length is 15 residues. V was pared by 8 bases and J by 4 bases, with 12 bases of the junction left unmatched. Germline V CDR1 and CDR2: MDHEN, SYDVKM. In nucleotides, the CDR3 is TGTGCCAGCGCCCTTGGCGGGGGAGTAGCAGATACGCAGTATTTT. Translation gives CASALGGGVADTQYF. Full variable domain (missing parts from reference TRBV28 and TRBJ2-3): DVKVTQSSRYLVKRTGEKVFLECVQDMDHENMFWYRQDPGLGLRLIYFSYDVKMKEKGDIPEGYSVSREKKERFSLILESASTNQTSMYLCASALGGGVADTQYFGPGTRLTVL.

The chain links TRBV18 to TRBJ2-5; no definite D call. CDR3 size: 12 residues. Looked up from germline, CDR1 is KGHSH and CDR2 is LQKENI. The ends were cut back, 4 bases at V and 4 bases at J, with 7 bases in the middle. This CDR3 reads CASSRGVETQYF. In DNA form, the CDR3 reads TGTGCCAGCTCACGTGGGGTAGAGACCCAGTACTTC.

This chain joins TRBV7-2 and TRBJ2-3; unclear D gene. Trimming pared 3 bases from V and 6 bases from J, leaving 13 bases between. In germline, CDR1 is SGHTA, CDR2 FQGNSA. The CDR3 runs to 14 residues. The CDR3 loop reads CASSFREAADTQYF. DNA for the CDR3: TGTGCCAGCAGCTTCAGAGAGGCCGCTGATACGCAGTATTTT.